This T cell receptor beta chain emerged from a study of blood T cell repertoires in COVID-19. Study-level background: Sites across the United States, Italy and Spain contributed samples from acute and convalescent COVID-19.

The CDR3 is 18 amino acids. The germline V gene encodes CDR1 MNHEY and CDR2 SVGEGT. The germline V and J ends were trimmed by 2 bases and 0 bases, with 17 bases remaining between them. Authors' analysis steps: Counts of nucleated cells, estimated from reference gene primer amplification, were obtained. Repertoires were generated with immunoSEQ multiplex PCR, while TCRdb's copy carries only in-frame clones and drops some. The DNA was the basis for D and trimming; V, J and clone size are from that table. The table records about 160,000 clones, about 74% of them present only once. The rearrangement joins TRBV6-2 or TRBV6-3 to TRBJ2-1, with D possibly matching TRBD2 (7 bases). The specimen was peripheral blood. The clonotype originates from a man in his fifties or sixties with acute or convalescent COVID-19. The CDR3 DNA sequence: TGTGCCAGCAGTTACGATTTTAGGGGGGGGAGCTCCTACAATGAGCAGTTCTTC. This encodes CASSYDFRGGSSYNEQFF.